Listed below are T cell receptor beta chains from one sample, sequenced in a study of T cells in tumors after PD-1 blockade. Some clones are missing from TCRdb's copy, which holds only in-frame ones; the method was immunoSEQ multiplex PCR. The sample lists roughly 60,000 clones, over 75% occurring once. The sample in question was PBMCs, obtained before anti-PD-1 treatment. The receptors here all came from a human donor with basal cell carcinoma. Each CDR3 is given with its conserved first and last residue. Some rows have no size entry. The others give once, few or many, or a class for an expanded clone.

CDR3aa,v_gene,abundance
CAWSGGQAGTDTQYF,TRBV30,NA
CARSLGLAGHDTGELFF,TRBV5-3,NA
CASSGQGKTEAFF,TRBV6-5,NA
CASSGGQRFNQPQHF,TRBV28,once
CASRASATGANVLTF,TRBV3-1/TRBV3-2,NA
CASSYPPGTEAFF,TRBV6-2/TRBV6-3,NA
CASSLGTRGFETQYF,TRBV5-1,NA
CASSPRDRRSPDTQYF,TRBV7-9,NA
CASSQQGVNGYTF,TRBV7-9,NA
CSAGSGYEQYF,TRBV20-1,NA
CASSLDSSIDTQYF,TRBV5-1,once
CASSLADTQYF,TRBV3-1/TRBV3-2,NA
CASSQDGLNEQFF,TRBV3-1/TRBV3-2,NA
CASGWRENTEAFF,TRBV12-5,NA
CASSLNPGADTQYF,TRBV7-3,few
CASSSERRRLNTEAFF,TRBV5-5,NA
CASSQDRTQPQHF,TRBV4-1,NA
CASSLVGGSNQPQHF,TRBV27,NA
CASTIADRINQPQHF,TRBV19,NA
CASSQDFSGAEKLFF,TRBV4-1,NA
CASSLGGQYEQYF,TRBV5-6,NA
CASSSVRSLNTEAFF,TRBV7-9,NA
CASSQRLAGGRSSYEQYF,TRBV3-1/TRBV3-2,NA
CAWSAGSRGYTF,TRBV30,NA
CAWSVSSNHGYTF,TRBV30,few
CASRGPNRNEQFF,TRBV6-5,NA
CASSESTPRGLGANVLTF,TRBV10-2,NA
CASSHGGFGTEAFF,TRBV3-1/TRBV3-2,NA
CASSQVQTRTGFRLFF,TRBV3-1/TRBV3-2,NA
CASSAQGAKNIQYF,TRBV9,NA
CASSEALPAADSPKNIQYF,TRBV2,once
CASSQDPGQGYEQYF,TRBV4-1,NA
CASNVWLAGLHEQYF,TRBV6-5,NA
CASSLGVGREQYF,TRBV5-1,NA
CASSTRDSWRDEQFF,TRBV5-1,NA
CASSQDWGQRGPLLTQYF,TRBV4-2,NA
CATSGRTGIAGGPSNEQFF,TRBV24-1,many
CASSRQGTSGETQYF,TRBV5-6,NA
CASSLGHTGSYEQYF,TRBV7-8,NA
CASSQGDKNIQYF,TRBV4-1,NA
CSVSHSGNTIYF,TRBV29-1,NA
CASSNGTSGGPYEQYF,TRBV5-5,NA
CASSLDLGTYEQYF,TRBV7-8,NA
CASSATAPTTISTIYF,TRBV6-1,NA
CASSLARGIDTQYF,TRBV9,once
CSVLRGRGENTQYF,TRBV29-1,NA
CASSGGLAYDEQYF,TRBV5-4,few
CASRTAGGGSPLHF,TRBV7-2,NA
CASTLRYMSDTQYF,TRBV19,NA
CASRPRDSSNYGYTF,TRBV4-1,few
CATRGAVATNEKLFF,TRBV2,NA
CASSRKTGNEQYF,TRBV18,NA
CASSFLGGGNIQYF,TRBV27,NA
CAWSHPGQGIQETQYF,TRBV30,NA
CSVEDRTGGGYTF,TRBV29-1,NA
CAIVRSGVSTDTQYF,TRBV7-9,NA
CASSQVGWNSPLHF,TRBV4-2,NA